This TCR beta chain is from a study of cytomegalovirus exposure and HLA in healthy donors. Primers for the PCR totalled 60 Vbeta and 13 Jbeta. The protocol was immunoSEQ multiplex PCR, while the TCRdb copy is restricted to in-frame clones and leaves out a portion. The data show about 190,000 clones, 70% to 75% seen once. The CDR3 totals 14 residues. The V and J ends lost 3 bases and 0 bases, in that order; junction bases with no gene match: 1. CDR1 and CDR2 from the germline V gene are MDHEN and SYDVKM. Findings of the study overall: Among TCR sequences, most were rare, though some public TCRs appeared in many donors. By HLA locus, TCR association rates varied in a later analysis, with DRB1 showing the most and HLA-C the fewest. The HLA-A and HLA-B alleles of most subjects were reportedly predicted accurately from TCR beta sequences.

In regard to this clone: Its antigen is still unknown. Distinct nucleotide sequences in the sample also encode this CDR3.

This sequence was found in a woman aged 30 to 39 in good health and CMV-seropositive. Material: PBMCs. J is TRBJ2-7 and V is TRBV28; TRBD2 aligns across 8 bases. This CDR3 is CASSLAGGSYEQYF. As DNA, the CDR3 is TGTGCCAGCAGTTTGGCGGGAGGCTCCTACGAGCAGTACTTC.